One and the same sample provided the 9 T cell receptor beta chains below, sequenced in a study of blood T cell repertoires in COVID-19. Using immunoSEQ multiplex PCR, the repertoire was profiled, and TCRdb retains in-frame clones only, with some absent. The sample lists 270,000 or so clones; roughly nine tenths were seen once. Input material: peripheral blood. Receptors were obtained from a man between 35 and 55 years old with active or convalescent COVID-19.

This clone was counted between two and nine times. The gene calls are TRBV28 and TRBJ2-1; D uncertain. The V end was cut by 6 bases, the J end by 0 bases, with 9 bases between. This CDR3 has 14 amino acids. CDR1 and CDR2 from the germline V gene are MDHEN and SYDVKM. The CDR3 bases are TGTGCCAGCAGCCTCGGGTACTCCTACAATGAGCAGTTCTTC. It is translated as CASSLGYSYNEQFF.

This chain joins TRBV11-2 and TRBJ2-5; 7 bases fit TRBD1. With V trimmed by 5 bases and J by 5 bases, 8 bases remained unmatched. In germline, CDR1 is SGHAT, CDR2 FQNNGV. The CDR3 runs 14 residues. CDR3 in DNA: TGTGCCAGCAGCCCCCTCGGGACAGTGGAGACCCAGTACTTC. It translates to CASSPLGTVETQYF.

The rearrangement links TRBV3-1 (or the pseudogene TRBV3-2) to TRBJ1-1; D uncertain. The CDR3 consists of 17 residues. CDR1 and CDR2 from the germline V gene are LGHDT and YNNKEL (reference sequence). V gave up 0 bases and J gave up 0 bases, with 14 bases separating them. CDR3 coding DNA: TGTGCCAGCAGCCAAGAATTACAGTGGGCCATGAACACTGAAGCTTTCTTT. This encodes CASSQELQWAMNTEAFF.

Here the CDR3 DNA reads TGTGCCAGCAGCTCAATGACAGCCAATGAGCAGTTCTTC. Its protein is CASSSMTANEQFF. The rearrangement links TRBV14 to TRBJ2-1; a possible D gene is TRBD1 (5 bases). This CDR3 comprises 13 residues. The ends were cut back, 5 bases at V and 6 bases at J, with 11 bases in the middle. From germline, CDR1 is SGHDN and CDR2 FVKESK.

V is TRBV27 and J is TRBJ1-6; possible D gene TRBD1, 5 bases. There are 14 residues in the CDR3. CDR1 and CDR2 (germline): MNHEY, SMNVEV (reference sequence). The V and J ends lost 3 bases and 9 bases respectively, with 12 bases between them. The DNA for the CDR3 is TGTGCCAGCAGTTTGACCCGGACACGTTCACCCCTCCACTTT. Protein: CASSLTRTRSPLHF.

This sequence joins TRBV5-1 and TRBJ2-3; weak D call: TRBD2 (5 bases). CDR3 length: 15 amino acids. V lost 0 bases to trimming and J lost 2 bases, with 10 bases between them. Per the germline V gene, CDR1 is SGHRS and CDR2 is YFSETQ. Here the CDR3 reads CASSLDGVHTDTQYF. For the CDR3, the DNA is TGCGCCAGCAGCTTGGACGGGGTCCACACAGATACGCAGTATTTT.

The rearrangement uses TRBV28 and TRBJ1-2; 9 nucleotides align to TRBD1. The CDR3 contains 15 residues. The ends lost 2 bases at V and 6 bases at J; junction bases unmatched: 7. Germline CDR1 MDHEN, CDR2 SYDVKM. DNA for the CDR3: TGTGCCAGCAGTTTACCACAGGGGGCTTTGGATGGCTACACCTTC. Translating it yields CASSLPQGALDGYTF.

This chain links TRBV18 with TRBJ2-5, with D perhaps TRBD2 (6 bases). The CDR3 contains 17 residues. The V gene lost 0 bases and the J gene lost 2 bases, with 16 bases spanning the gap. Per the germline V gene, CDR1 is KGHSH and CDR2 is LQKENI. CDR3 sequence: CASSPPQAGAGQETQYF. The CDR3 DNA reads TGTGCCAGCTCACCACCCCAGGCAGGCGCGGGACAAGAGACCCAGTACTTC.

This clone was seen only once. The rearrangement joins TRBV10-3 to TRBJ2-1, with 7 bases matching TRBD2. Germline V gene data show CDR1 as ENHRY and CDR2 as SYGVKD. V dropped 6 bases and J dropped 9; count of bases not matched to a gene: 14. The CDR3 consists of 15 residues. The CDR3 sequence is CAIRQASGEGSEQFF. CDR3 bases: TGTGCCATCAGGCAAGCCAGCGGGGAGGGCAGTGAGCAGTTCTTC.